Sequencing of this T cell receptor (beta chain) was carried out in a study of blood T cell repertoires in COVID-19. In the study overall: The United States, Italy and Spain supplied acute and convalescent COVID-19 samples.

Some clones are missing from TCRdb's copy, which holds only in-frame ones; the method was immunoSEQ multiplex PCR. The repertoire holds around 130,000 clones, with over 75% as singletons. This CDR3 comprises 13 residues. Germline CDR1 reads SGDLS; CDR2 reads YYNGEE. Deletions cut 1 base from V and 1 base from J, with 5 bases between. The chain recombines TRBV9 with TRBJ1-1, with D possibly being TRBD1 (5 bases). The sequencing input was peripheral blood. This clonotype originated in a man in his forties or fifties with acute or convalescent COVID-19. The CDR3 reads CASSVRGNTEAFF. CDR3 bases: TGTGCCAGCAGCGTAAGGGGGAACACTGAAGCTTTCTTT. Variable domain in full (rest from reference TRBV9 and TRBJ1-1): DSGVTQTPKHLITATGQRVTLRCSPRSGDLSVYWYQQSLDQGLQFLIQYYNGEERAKGNILERFSAQQFPDLHSELNLSSLELGDSALYFCASSVRGNTEAFFGQGTRLTVV.